Given below is one T cell receptor (beta chain) in context. Its antigen remains unidentified. This sample stems from a study of cytomegalovirus exposure and HLA in healthy donors. The wider study: Among some 400 genotyped donors, around 80% fell in the Caucasian-associated ancestry cluster. Study outcomes and limitations: Using the classifier, cytomegalovirus status was reportedly diagnosed with high specificity and sensitivity. Researchers reported in a later analysis that common viral pathogens appeared linked to several top clusters.

The PCR was carried out with 60 Vbeta primers and 13 Jbeta primers. The data were produced by immunoSEQ multiplex PCR, yet TCRdb's version contains in-frame clones alone and is incomplete. The table shows around 65,000 clones, with 62% occurring only once. The ends lost 0 bases at V and 5 bases at J; junction bases unmatched: 7. Looked up from germline, CDR1 is MNHEY and CDR2 is SMNVEV (reference sequence). The CDR3 is made up of 18 amino acids. The sample consisted of PBMCs. The chain recombines TRBV27 with TRBJ2-3; 14 bases are shared with TRBD2. This TCR came from a man aged 25-40 years in good health and CMV-seronegative. The CDR3 protein is CASSLSTPGLAGGDTQYF. The CDR3, as DNA: TGTGCCAGCAGTTTATCCACGCCCGGACTAGCGGGGGGAGATACGCAGTATTTT.